These T cell receptor beta chains were read from a single sample in a study of Ad26.COV2.S vaccination and SARS-CoV-2 variants. Sequencing used immunoSEQ multiplex PCR; TCRdb keeps in-frame clones, though not all of them. Of about half a million clones in the sample, 80% to 90% were seen once. The source material was peripheral blood, sampled in a trial of Ad26.COV2.S vaccine versus placebo. Receptors were obtained from a person aged 18-60 years who received the Ad26.COV2.S COVID-19 vaccine or a placebo. Each CDR3 is given with its conserved first and last residue. The D gene is left open where the match is weak. Clone size is shown for a subset of rows, as once, few, many or a class of expanded clone.

j_call v_call clone_size d_call cdr3_aa cdr3_nt
TRBJ2-1 TRBV3-1/TRBV3-2 NA TRBD2 CASSQHGLAGDNEQFF TGTGCCAGCAGCCAACACGGACTAGCGGGGGACAATGAGCAGTTCTTC
TRBJ2-7 TRBV6-5 NA NA CASRHRDKLSEQYF TGTGCCAGCAGACACCGGGACAAGTTATCCGAGCAGTACTTC
TRBJ2-5 TRBV7-9 NA TRBD1 CASSFRDRAQETQYF TGTGCCAGCAGTTTCCGGGACAGGGCCCAAGAGACCCAGTACTTC
TRBJ1-4 TRBV5-8 NA NA CASSPDRLNEKLFF TGTGCCAGCAGCCCCGACAGGCTTAATGAAAAACTGTTTTTT
TRBJ2-7 TRBV7-9 few NA CASSPQGFGSYEQYF TGTGCCAGCAGCCCGCAGGGGTTCGGGTCCTACGAGCAGTACTTC
TRBJ1-4 TRBV9 NA NA CASSATAATNEKLFF TGTGCCAGCAGCGCCACGGCGGCAACTAATGAAAAACTGTTTTTT
TRBJ2-1 TRBV11-2 NA TRBD2 CASSPGLVHNEQFF TGTGCCAGCAGCCCGGGACTAGTCCACAATGAGCAGTTCTTC
TRBJ1-1 TRBV7-8 NA NA CASSLGPNFNTEAFF TGTGCCAGCAGCTTAGGCCCCAACTTCAACACTGAAGCTTTCTTT
TRBJ2-1 TRBV29-1 NA NA CSGILGGGRYNEQFF TGCAGCGGGATACTAGGAGGCGGAAGATACAATGAGCAGTTCTTC
TRBJ1-1 TRBV19 few NA CASSTRQKNTEAFF TGTGCCAGTAGTACCAGACAGAAGAACACTGAAGCTTTCTTT
TRBJ1-1 TRBV11-3 few TRBD1 CASSQGGLNTEAFF TGTGCCAGCAGCCAGGGGGGACTTAACACTGAAGCTTTCTTT
TRBJ1-2 TRBV9 once TRBD1 CASSETGYGYTF TGTGCCAGCAGCGAGACAGGGTATGGCTACACCTTC
TRBJ1-2 TRBV5-1 NA TRBD1 CASSSGTGEGYTF TGCGCCAGCAGCTCAGGGACAGGGGAAGGCTACACCTTC
TRBJ1-1 TRBV27 NA NA CASTDSRHEAFF TGTGCCAGCACGGACAGCAGACATGAAGCTTTCTTT
TRBJ1-2 TRBV27 once TRBD1 CASSLITGGVGGYTF TGTGCCAGCAGTTTAATAACAGGGGGCGTCGGTGGCTACACCTTC
TRBJ2-1 TRBV7-3 NA NA CASSFGGPYNEQFF TGTGCCAGCAGCTTTGGGGGGCCCTACAATGAGCAGTTCTTC
TRBJ2-3 TRBV3-1/TRBV3-2 NA TRBD2 CASSQDSNGGGADTQYF TGTGCCAGCAGCCAAGATTCGAACGGCGGGGGGGCAGATACGCAGTATTTT
TRBJ1-5 TRBV19 NA TRBD1 CASSRTRDRGTQPQHF TGTGCCAGTAGTAGGACAAGGGACAGGGGAACACAGCCCCAGCATTTT
TRBJ2-7 TRBV2 once TRBD2 CASTGISGRAYEQYF TGTGCCAGCACCGGGATCAGCGGGAGGGCCTACGAGCAGTACTTC
TRBJ1-1 TRBV7-8 NA TRBD1 CASSSTGRVVEAFF TGTGCCAGCAGCTCGACAGGGAGGGTCGTTGAAGCTTTCTTT
TRBJ2-2 TRBV7-7 NA NA CASSLYRQGSTGELFF TGTGCTAGCAGCTTATATAGGCAGGGAAGCACCGGGGAGCTGTTTTTT
TRBJ1-5 TRBV12-3/TRBV12-4 few NA CASSFASDQPQHF TGTGCCAGCAGTTTCGCTTCGGATCAGCCCCAGCATTTT
TRBJ1-1 TRBV6-6 NA NA CASSREQATNLNTEAFF TGTGCCAGCAGTCGCGAGCAGGCGACAAATTTGAACACTGAAGCTTTCTTT
TRBJ2-5 TRBV5-1 once TRBD2 CASSSAPTSVDRETQYF TGCGCCAGCAGCTCAGCACCAACTAGCGTTGATAGAGAGACCCAGTACTTC
TRBJ1-2 TRBV7-9 NA NA CASSLDGLTIGYTF TGTGCCAGCAGCTTAGATGGGTTGACAATTGGCTACACCTTC
TRBJ1-6 TRBV7-2 NA NA CASSRRGAYNSPLHF TGTGCCAGCAGCCGCCGAGGAGCCTATAATTCACCCCTCCACTTT